The 2 T cell receptor beta chains below come from one sample, sequenced in a study of neurological immune-mediated disorders. MiXCR, applied by TCRdb to the 5' RACE reads, yields one record per CDR3 protein. Among roughly 89,000 distinct CDR3 sequences listed, 2% to 3% were seen once. The sample was PBMCs. The receptor source for this set is a woman in her thirties with multiple sclerosis.

This clonotype was detected only a few times. This chain uses TRBV6-1 with TRBJ1-4; a weak D match, TRBD1 (6 bases). The CDR3 spans 15 residues. Looked up from germline, CDR1 is MNHNS and CDR2 is SASEGT. Deletions cut 8 bases from V and 7 bases from J, with 20 bases between. Here the CDR3 reads CASGYTGTPGEKLFF. CDR3 DNA sequence: TGTGCCAGCGGCTACACCGGGACACCAGGTGAAAAACTGTTTTTT.

This clonotype was recorded at least ten times. The CDR3 DNA sequence: TGTGCCAGCAGCTTGGCCTATTCGGGAGAAGGGTCCTACGAGCAGTACTTC. This sequence encodes CASSLAYSGEGSYEQYF. The V and J genes are TRBV5-5 and TRBJ2-7; maybe TRBD2 (6 bases). The V end was cut by 0 bases, the J end by 1 base, with 17 bases between. Germline V CDR1 and CDR2: SGHKS, YYEKEE (reference sequence). The CDR3 covers 17 residues.